This entry concerns a single T cell receptor beta chain. What it binds is not known. All patients were untreated before thyroid surgery. In the original workflow: Construction of a distant-metastasis classifier for papillary thyroid cancer relied on CDR3 differences across clinicopathological groups. TCRdb re-analyzed the PCR reads through MiXCR. Clone size and V and J calls follow TCRdb, not the original study. Of around 21,000 clones detected, 37% appear once; the ten largest clones hold about a quarter. The V segment lost 6 bases and the J segment 5 bases; nucleotides outside the gene matches: 19. There are 18 residues in the CDR3. The V gene's germline CDR1 is MNHNS and CDR2 SASEGT. The entry originates in a study of metastatic and nonmetastatic thyroid tumors. Study summary: Where malignant and benign thyroid patients were concerned, repertoires were compared across blood and tumor or nodule tissue. Study observations and caveats: Benign nodules reportedly had significantly lower TCR beta diversity than malignant thyroid tumors in blood and tumor.

This clonotype was sampled from a female donor with papillary thyroid cancer or a benign thyroid nodule (not recorded which). Some clones in this sample may be carry-over from other donors' samples. The sample taken for sequencing was tumor tissue. The genes are TRBV6-1 and TRBJ2-1, with 7 positions matching TRBD2. The CDR3 loop is CASSPRPTTLAADNEQFF. The CDR3, as DNA: TGTGCCAGCAGCCCCCGGCCCACGACCCTAGCGGCTGACAATGAGCAGTTCTTC.